The 15 T cell receptor beta chains presented below share a single source sample, sequenced in a study of blood T cell repertoires in COVID-19. Clones were sequenced by immunoSEQ multiplex PCR, and TCRdb holds only the in-frame ones, with some missing. The data hold about 320,000 clones, with approximately 86% observed a single time. The sequencing input was PBMCs or T cells enriched from blood (not recorded which). These receptor sequences come from a woman aged 18-35 years who had recovered from COVID-19.

The gene calls are TRBV19 and TRBJ2-1; 15 positions agree with TRBD2. Germline trimming cut 3 bases from V and 0 bases from J; bases unmatched to any gene: 12. In germline, CDR1 is LNHDA, CDR2 SQIVND (reference sequence). CDR3 size: 21 residues. For the CDR3, the DNA is TGTGCCAGTAGTATGGGGGGATGGGGACTAGCGGGAGGTCGCTCCTACAATGAGCAGTTCTTC. This sequence encodes CASSMGGWGLAGGRSYNEQFF.

This clone has a single count. The chain links TRBV28 to TRBJ1-3; D is unclear. Trimming left V 3 bases short and J 0 bases short, with 6 bases between. Germline V gene sequence: CDR1 MDHEN, CDR2 SYDVKM. The CDR3 is 14 amino acids. The CDR3 DNA follows: TGTGCCAGCAGTTTTCCCAGCTCTGGAAACACCATATATTTT. Amino acid sequence: CASSFPSSGNTIYF. Supplemented by reference TRBV28 and TRBJ1-3, the full variable domain reads DVKVTQSSRYLVKRTGEKVFLECVQDMDHENMFWYRQDPGLGLRLIYFSYDVKMKEKGDIPEGYSVSREKKERFSLILESASTNQTSMYLCASSFPSSGNTIYFGEGSWLTVV.

This sequence joins TRBV24-1 and TRBJ2-5; 12 bases align to TRBD2. There are 17 residues in the CDR3. CDR1 KGHDR and CDR2 SFDVKD come from the germline V gene. V shed 3 bases and J 4 bases; nucleotides not matched to a gene: 8. Written as DNA, the CDR3 is TGTGCCACCAGTGATGGGGTGACTAGCGGGAGCGGAGAGACCCAGTACTTC. This gives the protein CATSDGVTSGSGETQYF.

This chain links TRBV7-2 with TRBJ2-7, with 7 bases matching TRBD1. The germline CDR1 and CDR2 sequences are SGHTA and FQGNSA. CDR3 length: 18 amino acids. V dropped 2 bases and J dropped 3; count of bases not matched to a gene: 16. CDR3 sequence reads: CASSLRGPGTETFYEQYF. DNA of the CDR3: TGTGCCAGCAGCTTAAGGGGCCCCGGGACAGAAACTTTCTACGAGCAGTACTTC. The whole variable domain, remainder taken from reference TRBV7-2 and TRBJ2-7, is GAGVSQSPSNKVTEKGKDVELRCDPISGHTALYWYRQSLGQGLEFLIYFQGNSAPDKSGLPSDRFSAERTGGSVSTLTIQRTQQEDSAVYLCASSLRGPGTETFYEQYFGPGTRLTVT.

This chain connects TRBV7-2 to TRBJ2-1, with 8 bases matching TRBD2. This CDR3 has 15 amino acids. In germline, CDR1 is SGHTA, CDR2 FQGNSA. Trimming removed 5 bases from V and 0 bases from J; junction bases left unmatched: 3. The CDR3 here is CASSLSGNSYNEQFF. The CDR3 nucleotides are TGTGCCAGCAGCCTTAGCGGGAACTCCTACAATGAGCAGTTCTTC.

The V gene is TRBV12-3 or TRBV12-4, the J gene TRBJ2-7; D gene ambiguous. V dropped 3 bases and J dropped 6 bases, with 9 bases sitting between them. The CDR3 has 12 residues. This CDR3 is CASSFSRLEQYF. The DNA for the CDR3 is TGTGCCAGCAGTTTTTCTCGTCTCGAGCAGTACTTC.

This chain joins TRBV6-5 and TRBJ1-1, with D possibly matching TRBD1 (6 bases). The CDR3 spans 16 residues. Germline CDR1 and CDR2: MNHEY and SVGAGI. V lost 2 bases to trimming and J lost 5 bases, with 18 bases between them. CDR3 in DNA: TGTGCCAGCAGTTACGCCACAGGGTTCACGACGACTGAAGCTTTCTTT. This encodes CASSYATGFTTTEAFF.

This chain connects TRBV20-1 to TRBJ1-2; D not resolved. The CDR3 contains 11 residues. The V gene lost 6 bases and the J gene lost 1 base, with 6 bases spanning the gap. CDR1 and CDR2 from the germline V gene are DFQATT and SNEGSKA (reference sequence). The CDR3 nucleotides read TGCAGTGCGTACAATAACTATGGCTACACCTTC. Translating gives CSAYNNYGYTF.

The chain recombines TRBV6-2 or TRBV6-3 with TRBJ2-7; TRBD2 aligns across 9 bases. Germline CDR1 reads MNHEY; CDR2 reads SVGEGT. This CDR3 comprises 14 residues. The J segment lost 3 bases and the V segment lost 2 bases, leaving 2 bases of the junction unmatched. The CDR3 DNA reads as TGTGCCAGCAGTTACGTTAGCGGGAGCTACGAGCAGTACTTC. The encoded protein is CASSYVSGSYEQYF.

This clone is a singleton in its sample. The rearrangement joins TRBV5-4 to TRBJ2-7; possible D gene TRBD2, 6 bases. CDR1 and CDR2 from the germline V gene are SGHNT and YYREEE (reference sequence). This CDR3 region has 14 residues. V was trimmed by 7 bases and J by 0 bases, leaving 14 bases between them. The CDR3 DNA follows: TGTGCCAGCCAGGAGGGGCCCCCCTCCTACGAGCAGTACTTC. This codes for CASQEGPPSYEQYF.

V is TRBV4-3 and J is TRBJ2-1, with a tentative D call TRBD1 (5 bases). Trimming cost V 4 bases and J 0 bases, with 13 bases left between them. The CDR3 is made up of 16 amino acids. The germline V gene has CDR1 LGHNA and CDR2 YSLEER. The CDR3 bases are TGCGCCAGCAGCCTTAGTGGGGCCACCTCCTACAATGAGCAGTTCTTC. This encodes CASSLSGATSYNEQFF.

The chain recombines TRBV28 with TRBJ1-2; 8 bases are shared with TRBD1. CDR3 length: 20 amino acids. Germline assignment: CDR1 MDHEN and CDR2 SYDVKM. V lost 3 bases and J lost 4; bases outside the gene matches: 22. CDR3 in amino acids: CASSFRALGTGPTPGYGYTF. CDR3 sequence (DNA): TGTGCCAGCAGTTTTAGGGCCCTCGGGACAGGCCCTACCCCGGGCTATGGCTACACCTTC.

The rearrangement joins TRBV11-2 to TRBJ2-3; 9 bases are a match to TRBD1. V trimming: 3 bases; J trimming: 5 bases; junction bases outside the gene matches: 9. The CDR3 spans 16 residues. Germline assignment: CDR1 SGHAT and CDR2 FQNNGV. CDR3 in amino acids: CASSFRGTGSGDTQYF. CDR3 coding DNA: TGTGCCAGCAGCTTTCGTGGGACAGGGTCCGGAGATACGCAGTATTTT.

The gene calls are TRBV18 and TRBJ1-2; weak D call: TRBD1 (5 bases). CDR1 and CDR2 from the germline V gene are KGHSH and LQKENI. The CDR3 spans 15 residues. V was cut by 3 bases and J by 10 bases, with 21 bases left in between. This CDR3 reads CASSPPAGLRQNYTF. The CDR3 DNA reads TGTGCCAGCTCACCCCCAGCAGGGTTGAGGCAAAACTACACCTTC.

This clone was seen once. Here the CDR3 DNA reads TGTGCCAGAAGCTTGGAGACCCAGGGTCGTGAAGCTTTCTTT. This gives the protein CARSLETQGREAFF. V usage is TRBV5-3 and J usage is TRBJ1-1; TRBD1 might be the D (5 bases). TRBV5-3 is assigned to the ORF class and has an uncertain function. The CDR3 extends over 14 amino acids. Deletions cut 0 bases from V and 7 bases from J, with 13 bases between.